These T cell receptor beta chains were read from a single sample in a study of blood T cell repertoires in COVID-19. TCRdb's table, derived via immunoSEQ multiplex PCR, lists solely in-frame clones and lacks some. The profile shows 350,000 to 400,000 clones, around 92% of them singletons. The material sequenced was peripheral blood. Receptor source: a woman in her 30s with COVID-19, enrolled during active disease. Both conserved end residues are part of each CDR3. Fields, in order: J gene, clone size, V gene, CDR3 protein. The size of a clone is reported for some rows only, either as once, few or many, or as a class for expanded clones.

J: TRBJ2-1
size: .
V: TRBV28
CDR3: CASSFGSRGYNYNEQFF

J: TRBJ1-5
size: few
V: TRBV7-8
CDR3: CASSLGRTNNQPQHF

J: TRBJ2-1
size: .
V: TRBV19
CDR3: CASSIQRIEDEQFF

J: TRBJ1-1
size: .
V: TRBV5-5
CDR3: CASSLAVGAGTEAFF

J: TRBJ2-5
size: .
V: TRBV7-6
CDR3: CASSLPGMGQETQYF

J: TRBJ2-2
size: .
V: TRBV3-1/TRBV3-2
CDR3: CAKGFVPGQGDTGELFF

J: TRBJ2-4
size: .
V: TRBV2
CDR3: CASSGGRENIQYF

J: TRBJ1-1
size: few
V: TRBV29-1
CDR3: CSVDSYTEAFF

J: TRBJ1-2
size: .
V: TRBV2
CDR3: CASSEEVGGVNGYTF

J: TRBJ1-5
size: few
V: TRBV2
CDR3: CASSPDRRNQPQHF

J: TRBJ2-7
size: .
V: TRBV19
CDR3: CASSMGQGAGEQYF

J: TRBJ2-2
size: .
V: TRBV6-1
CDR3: CASSDSTGELFF

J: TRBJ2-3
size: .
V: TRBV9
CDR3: CASSVVGSGTDTQYF

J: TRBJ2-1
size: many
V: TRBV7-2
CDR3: CASSLTRDSYNEQFF

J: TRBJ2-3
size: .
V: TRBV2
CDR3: CASSSGHTDTQYF

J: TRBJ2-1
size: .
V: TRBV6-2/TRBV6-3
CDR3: CASSYPIWRNNEQFF

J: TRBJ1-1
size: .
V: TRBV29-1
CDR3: CSVRVSEAFF

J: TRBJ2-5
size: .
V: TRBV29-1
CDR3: CSEIPGLHQETQYF

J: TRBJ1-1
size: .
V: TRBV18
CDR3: CASSLRGTKAFF

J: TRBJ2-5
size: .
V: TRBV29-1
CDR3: CSVGRDRGTQYF

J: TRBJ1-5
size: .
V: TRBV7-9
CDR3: CASSLGQGEDQPQHF

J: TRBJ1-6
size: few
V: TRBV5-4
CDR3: CASSLVQGDSPLHF

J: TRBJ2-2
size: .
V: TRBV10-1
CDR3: CASSEFRGSKNTGELFF

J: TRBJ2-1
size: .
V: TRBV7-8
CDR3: CASSLNRQGRDNEQFF

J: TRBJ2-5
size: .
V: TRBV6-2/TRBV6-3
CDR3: CASSNKRAQYF

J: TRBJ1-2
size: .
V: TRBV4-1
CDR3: CASSQEGGRSYGYTF

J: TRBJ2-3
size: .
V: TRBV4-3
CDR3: CASSQIPGLLTDTQYF

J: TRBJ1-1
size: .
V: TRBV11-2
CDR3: CASSLGSGVNTEAFF

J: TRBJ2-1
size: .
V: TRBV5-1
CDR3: CASSLQGGYLNEQFF

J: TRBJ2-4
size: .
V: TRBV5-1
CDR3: CASSLYGTSGRENIQYF

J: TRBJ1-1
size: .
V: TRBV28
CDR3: CASSSNGGGGTEAFF

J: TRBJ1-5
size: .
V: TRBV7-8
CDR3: CASSPPWTGAAGDNQPQHF

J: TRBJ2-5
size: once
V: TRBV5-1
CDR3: CASRSGLAGGLQETQYF

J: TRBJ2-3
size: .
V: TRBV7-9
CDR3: CASSAGPSGGTDTQYF

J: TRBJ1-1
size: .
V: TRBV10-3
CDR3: CAITAGGNTEAFF

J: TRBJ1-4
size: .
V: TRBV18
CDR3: CASSGKEKLFF

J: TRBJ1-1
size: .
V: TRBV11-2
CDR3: CASSLTGQGNTEAFF

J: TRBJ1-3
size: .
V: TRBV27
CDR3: CASSLIGEDTIYF

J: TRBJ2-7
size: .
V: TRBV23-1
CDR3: CASSQPERRPDRGEDCEQYF

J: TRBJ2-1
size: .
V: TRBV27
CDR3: CASSSTGFSYNEQFF

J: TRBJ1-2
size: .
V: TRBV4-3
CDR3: CASSQEFRNYGYTF

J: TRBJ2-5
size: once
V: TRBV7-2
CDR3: CASSLRGAPQETQYF

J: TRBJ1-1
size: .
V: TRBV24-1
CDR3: CATRPWTPLEAFF